Each of the 32 T cell receptor beta chains below was sequenced from the same sample in a study of blood T cell repertoires in COVID-19 (dated by TCRdb to the early 2020s). The method was the immunoSEQ multiplex PCR assay. As stored in TCRdb, this immuneACCESS dataset retains in-frame rearrangements with V and J assigned. A fraction of the clones does not appear; measured against another copy, unresolved V genes explain less than half of the discrepancy, and the remainder lacks a known reason. For this sample the table gives 210,000 or so clones, of which roughly four fifths were detected only once. Roughly 5% of the sample lies in the top ten. The sequencing input was PBMCs or T cells enriched from blood (not recorded which). These receptors were obtained from a woman aged 45-65 years who had been exposed to COVID-19.

At least ten counts were recorded for this clone. This rearrangement joins TRBV12-3 or TRBV12-4 to TRBJ1-1; D may be TRBD1 (6 bases). The length of the CDR3 is 13 residues. V lost 5 bases and J lost 5, with 12 bases in between. The CDR3 bases are TGTGCCAGCAGTCCCCCCGACAGGACTGAAGCTTTCTTT. Protein: CASSPPDRTEAFF.

The chain carries TRBV7-9 and TRBJ2-6, with 9 bases aligning to TRBD1. The germline V gene encodes CDR1 SEHNR and CDR2 FQNEAQ (reference sequence). J gave up 3 bases and V 1 base, and 4 bases lay outside the gene matches. The CDR3 has 17 amino acids. The CDR3 DNA follows: TGTGCCAGCAGCTTAGGGACAGGGGAAGATGGGGCCAACGTCCTGACTTTC. It specifies CASSLGTGEDGANVLTF.

The chain employs TRBV2 and TRBJ1-5; TRBD1 aligns across 9 bases. V was clipped by 3 bases and J by 6 bases; unmatched bases: 6. Germline V gene data show CDR1 as SNHLY and CDR2 as FYNNEI. CDR3 length: 15 amino acids. The CDR3 protein is CASSEDRGGFQPQHF. CDR3 DNA: TGTGCCAGCAGTGAGGACAGGGGAGGGTTTCAGCCCCAGCATTTT.

The J gene is TRBJ2-1, the V gene TRBV4-2, with TRBD2 identical over 11 bases. The germline V gene has CDR1 LGHNA and CDR2 YNFKEQ. This CDR3 has 17 amino acids. After removal of 2 bases from V and 6 bases from J, the junction contained 9 bases not matched to a gene. Here the CDR3 reads CASSQSPGLAVPNEQFF. The CDR3 DNA sequence: TGTGCCAGCAGCCAATCACCGGGACTAGCGGTGCCCAATGAGCAGTTCTTC.

This clone appeared once. The rearrangement links TRBV7-2 to TRBJ2-7; 11 bases align to TRBD2. CDR1 SGHTA and CDR2 FQGNSA come from the germline V gene. V gave up 6 bases and J gave up 4 bases; unmatched junction bases: 5. The CDR3 length is 14 residues. The CDR3 loop reads CASSRIAGGYEQYF. As DNA, the CDR3 is TGTGCCAGCAGTCGCATAGCGGGGGGGTACGAGCAGTACTTC. Together with reference TRBV7-2 and TRBJ2-7, the CDR3 gives the full variable domain: GAGVSQSPSNKVTEKGKDVELRCDPISGHTALYWYRQSLGQGLEFLIYFQGNSAPDKSGLPSDRFSAERTGGSVSTLTIQRTQQEDSAVYLCASSRIAGGYEQYFGPGTRLTVT.

The rearrangement links TRBV7-9 to TRBJ2-7, with TRBD1 as a possible D gene (6 bases). Germline CDR1 SEHNR, CDR2 FQNEAQ (reference sequence). Trimming left V 6 bases short and J 4 bases short, with 13 bases between. The CDR3 totals 13 residues. In nucleotides, the CDR3 is TGTGCCAGCAGATCCACAGGGTTATACGAGCAGTACTTC. Translated: CASRSTGLYEQYF.

The chain employs TRBV19 and TRBJ2-7, with D perhaps matching TRBD2 (6 bases). The CDR3 consists of 13 residues. Trimming removed 0 bases at V and 3 bases at J, with 6 bases between. Germline CDR1 reads LNHDA; CDR2 reads SQIVND (reference sequence). The CDR3 sequence is CASSIEGGYEQYF. CDR3 sequence (DNA): TGTGCCAGTAGTATAGAGGGGGGCTACGAGCAGTACTTC.

Here the CDR3 DNA reads TGTGCCTGGAGTCACGGGGGACTAACCATCTACGAGCAGTACTTC. Translation gives CAWSHGGLTIYEQYF. This chain uses TRBV30 with TRBJ2-7, with 7 bases lining up with TRBD2. The ends lost 2 bases at V and 3 bases at J; junction bases unmatched: 10. The germline V gene encodes CDR1 GTSNPN and CDR2 SVGIG (reference sequence). CDR3 length equals 15 residues. Drawing the rest from reference TRBV30 and TRBJ2-7, the complete variable domain is SQTIHQWPATLVQPVGSPLSLECTVEGTSNPNLYWYRQAAGRGLQLLFYSVGIGQISSEVPQNLSASRPQDRQFILSSKKLLLSDSGFYLCAWSHGGLTIYEQYFGPGTRLTVT.

The chain employs TRBV11-2 and TRBJ2-5; D is possibly TRBD2 (6 bases). This CDR3 is 16 amino acids long. Germline CDR1 SGHAT, CDR2 FQNNGV. V was pared by 4 bases and J by 5 bases, with 20 bases between. This chain's CDR3 is CASSSTSARGGETQYF. The CDR3 DNA reads TGTGCCAGCAGCTCCACTTCGGCGCGGGGTGGGGAGACCCAGTACTTC.

In DNA form, the CDR3 reads TGTGCCAGCAGTGATTGGGGGGTAAACACTGAAGCTTTCTTT. Protein sequence: CASSDWGVNTEAFF. V usage is TRBV25-1 and J usage is TRBJ1-1; TRBD1 might be the D (5 bases). Germline CDR1 reads MGHDK; CDR2 reads SYGVNS. The CDR3 loop spans 14 amino acids. V was pared by 3 bases and J by 2 bases, with 10 bases between.

The rearrangement links TRBV28 to TRBJ1-6, with 9 bases that match TRBD1. V lost 7 bases to trimming and J lost 6 bases; unmatched junction nucleotides: 7. Germline CDR1 MDHEN, CDR2 SYDVKM. This CDR3 is 15 amino acids long. The chain's CDR3 is CASTPSGQGNSPLHF. The CDR3 DNA is TGTGCCAGCACCCCCTCGGGACAGGGTAATTCACCCCTCCACTTT. Drawing the rest from reference TRBV28 and TRBJ1-6, the complete variable domain is DVKVTQSSRYLVKRTGEKVFLECVQDMDHENMFWYRQDPGLGLRLIYFSYDVKMKEKGDIPEGYSVSREKKERFSLILESASTNQTSMYLCASTPSGQGNSPLHFGNGTRLTVT.

The rearrangement links TRBV7-8 to TRBJ2-2; D is perhaps TRBD1 (5 bases). The germline V gene encodes CDR1 SGHVS and CDR2 FQNEAQ. V lost 8 bases to trimming and J lost 3 bases, with 19 bases between them. This CDR3 has 16 residues. CDR3 nucleotides: TGTGCCAGCGAACGACCGAGCGACAGTTACACCGGGGAGCTGTTTTTT. Amino acids: CASERPSDSYTGELFF. The whole variable domain, remainder taken from reference TRBV7-8 and TRBJ2-2, is GAGVSQSPRYKVAKRGQDVALRCDPISGHVSLFWYQQALGQGPEFLTYFQNEAQLDKSGLPSDRFFAERPEGSVSTLKIQRTQQEDSAVYLCASERPSDSYTGELFFGEGSRLTVL.

The chain is built from TRBV6-2 or TRBV6-3 and TRBJ2-1; 11 bases line up with TRBD2. The trim removed 2 bases at V and 4 bases at J, leaving 13 bases unmatched. This CDR3 comprises 19 residues. The germline V gene has CDR1 MNHEY and CDR2 SVGEGT. The CDR3 sequence: CASSYGTSGGRGTYNEQFF. DNA for the CDR3: TGTGCCAGCAGTTACGGTACTAGCGGGGGCCGAGGGACTTACAATGAGCAGTTCTTC.

The chain uses TRBV2 and TRBJ2-7; possibly TRBD1 for D (6 bases). The CDR3 spans 14 residues. Deletions cut 6 bases from V and 0 bases from J, with 12 bases between. Germline V gene lookup returns CDR1 SNHLY and CDR2 FYNNEI. CDR3 in DNA: TGTGCCAGCAGGGACAGAGGGAGCTCCTACGAGCAGTACTTC. This codes for CASRDRGSSYEQYF.

The rearrangement uses TRBV29-1 and TRBJ1-2; no reliable D call. CDR3 size: 9 residues. V lost 5 bases and J lost 8, with 6 bases in between. Germline V lookup: CDR1 SQVTM, CDR2 ANQGSEA. The CDR3 sequence is CSVREGYTF. CDR3 DNA sequence: TGCAGCGTTCGGGAGGGCTACACCTTC.

The V gene is TRBV10-2, the J gene TRBJ1-2; 7 bases agree with TRBD1. The CDR3 contains 12 residues. The ends lost 6 bases at V and 4 bases at J; junction bases unmatched: 2. CDR1 is WSHSY and CDR2 is SAAADI in the germline V gene. The CDR3: CASREGAYGYTF. CDR3 nucleotides: TGCGCCAGCAGAGAGGGGGCCTATGGCTACACCTTC.

The genes are TRBV28 and TRBJ1-2; 7 bases are a match to TRBD1. Losses at the gene ends were 8 bases for V and 3 bases for J; bases not matched to a gene: 15. The germline V gene encodes CDR1 MDHEN and CDR2 SYDVKM. CDR3 length equals 16 residues. CDR3: CASFTSARGEDYGYTF. The CDR3 coding sequence is TGTGCCAGCTTTACCTCCGCCAGGGGGGAAGACTATGGCTACACCTTC.

The rearrangement links TRBV9 to TRBJ1-3; 10 bases are a match to TRBD1. The CDR3 has 13 residues. Germline V lookup: CDR1 SGDLS, CDR2 YYNGEE. J lost 2 bases, V lost 7 bases, and 0 bases had no gene match. In DNA form, the CDR3 reads TGTGCCAGCGGACAGGGGGCTGGAAACACCATATATTTT. Residues: CASGQGAGNTIYF.

This chain joins TRBV6-4 and TRBJ1-3, with TRBD1 matching 9 bases. Germline assignment: CDR1 MRHNA and CDR2 SNTAGT. Trimming cost V 2 bases and J 0 bases; bases outside gene matches: 11. CDR3 size: 19 residues. The CDR3 DNA reads as TGTGCCAGCAGTGACCCCGGGGACAGGGAGTCCTTCTCTGGAAACACCATATATTTT. It encodes CASSDPGDRESFSGNTIYF.

This chain connects TRBV19 to TRBJ1-1, with 10 bases identical to TRBD1. V lost 6 bases and J lost 4; bases outside the gene matches: 8. Looked up from germline, CDR1 is LNHDA and CDR2 is SQIVND (reference sequence). This CDR3 comprises 15 residues. The CDR3 sequence is CASSYDRGLSTEAFF. The CDR3 bases are TGTGCCAGTAGCTATGACAGGGGGCTGAGCACTGAAGCTTTCTTT.

This clone was seen more than once but under ten times. This chain uses TRBV19 with TRBJ1-1, with 10 nucleotides matching TRBD1. The CDR3 sequence is 13 residues long. The J segment lost 6 bases and the V segment lost 7 bases, leaving 5 bases of the junction unmatched. In germline, CDR1 is LNHDA, CDR2 SQIVND (reference sequence). The CDR3 reads CASKGTGASEAFF. CDR3 DNA sequence: TGTGCCAGTAAAGGGACAGGGGCTTCTGAAGCTTTCTTT.

The genes are TRBV12-3 or TRBV12-4 and TRBJ1-6, with D tentatively TRBD1 (6 bases). This CDR3 spans 13 amino acids. The V end was cut by 6 bases, the J end by 8 bases, with 11 bases between. The CDR3 nucleotides are TGTGCCAGCAGGGAGGACAGCTATTCACCCCTCCACTTT. Encoded protein: CASREDSYSPLHF.

The V and J genes are TRBV14 and TRBJ1-2; possible D gene TRBD1, 6 bases. This CDR3 is 13 amino acids long. The germline V gene encodes CDR1 SGHDN and CDR2 FVKESK. Between the trimmed V and J ends, which lost 4 bases and 4 bases, there was a span of 10 bases. CDR3 protein: CASSLRGGYGYTF. The CDR3 DNA sequence: TGTGCCAGCAGCCTCAGGGGTGGCTATGGCTACACCTTC. Full variable domain (remainder filled in from reference TRBV14 and TRBJ1-2): EAGVTQFPSHSVIEKGQTVTLRCDPISGHDNLYWYRRVMGKEIKFLLHFVKESKQDESGMPNNRFLAERTGGTYSTLKVQPAELEDSGVYFCASSLRGGYGYTFGSGTRLTVV.

V and J are TRBV5-4 and TRBJ2-1; D uncertain. This CDR3 has 15 amino acids. The germline gives CDR1 SGHNT, CDR2 YYREEE (reference sequence). The germline V and J ends were trimmed by 0 bases and 7 bases, with 14 bases remaining between them. The CDR3 bases are TGTGCCAGCAGCTTGGAACCCCAACCTAGGAATGAGCAGTTCTTC. Translated, it gives CASSLEPQPRNEQFF.

This clone was detected only once. The chain recombines TRBV7-9 with TRBJ2-3; 10 bases line up with TRBD2. Germline-derived CDR1 and CDR2 are SEHNR and FQNEAQ (reference sequence). The CDR3 consists of 15 residues. With V trimmed by 6 bases and J by 3 bases, 6 bases remained unmatched. Here the CDR3 reads CASSLSGGATDTQYF. The CDR3 DNA sequence: TGTGCCAGCAGTTTGAGCGGGGGGGCGACAGATACGCAGTATTTT.

The chain joins TRBV5-1 to TRBJ2-5; 8 bases map to TRBD1. The germline V gene has CDR1 SGHRS and CDR2 YFSETQ. J gave up 5 bases and V 4 bases, and 10 bases lay outside the gene matches. The CDR3 runs 15 residues. Here the CDR3 reads CASSRSGGLGETQYF. CDR3 coding DNA: TGCGCCAGCAGCAGATCAGGGGGCCTCGGGGAGACCCAGTACTTC. The full variable domain, completed using reference TRBV5-1 and TRBJ2-5, is KAGVTQTPRYLIKTRGQQVTLSCSPISGHRSVSWYQQTPGQGLQFLFEYFSETQRNKGNFPGRFSGRQFSNSRSEMNVSTLELGDSALYLCASSRSGGLGETQYFGPGTRLLVL.

V and J are TRBV19 and TRBJ1-2; no reliable D call. CDR1 is LNHDA and CDR2 is SQIVND in the germline V gene (reference sequence). V lost 3 bases, J lost 8 bases, and 10 bases lay in between. This CDR3 contains 12 residues. The CDR3 spells CASSIFSGGYTF. CDR3 DNA sequence: TGTGCCAGTAGTATTTTCAGCGGCGGCTACACCTTC.

The gene calls are TRBV4-1 and TRBJ2-2; D possibly corresponds to TRBD2 (5 bases). The V gene lost 3 bases and the J gene lost 6 bases, with 14 bases spanning the gap. The CDR3 runs to 15 residues. Looked up from germline, CDR1 is MGHRA and CDR2 is YSYEKL. The CDR3 here is CASSHPTSNAGELFF. The DNA for the CDR3 is TGCGCCAGCAGCCATCCTACTAGTAACGCCGGGGAGCTGTTTTTT.

The gene calls are TRBV27 and TRBJ1-1; 7 nucleotides line up with TRBD1. Losses at the gene ends were 5 bases for V and 3 bases for J; bases not matched to a gene: 6. Germline CDR1 reads MNHEY; CDR2 reads SMNVEV (reference sequence). This CDR3 is built from 14 residues. The CDR3 nucleotides are TGTGCCAGCAGTGCTACAGGGGCGTACACTGAAGCTTTCTTT. Translation: CASSATGAYTEAFF.

The chain carries TRBV7-8 and TRBJ2-7; D unclear. This CDR3 is built from 15 residues. Germline CDR1 reads SGHVS; CDR2 reads FQNEAQ. V dropped 1 base and J dropped 3 bases, with 13 bases sitting between them. The CDR3 protein is CASSLDSPALYEQYF. CDR3 DNA: TGTGCCAGCAGCTTAGACAGCCCTGCTCTCTACGAGCAGTACTTC. Using reference TRBV7-8 and TRBJ2-7 for the parts outside the CDR3, the full variable domain is GAGVSQSPRYKVAKRGQDVALRCDPISGHVSLFWYQQALGQGPEFLTYFQNEAQLDKSGLPSDRFFAERPEGSVSTLKIQRTQQEDSAVYLCASSLDSPALYEQYFGPGTRLTVT.

The CDR3 is CASSLTGTYEQYF. The CDR3 nucleotides are TGTGCCAGCAGTTTAACGGGGACCTACGAGCAGTACTTC. The chain carries TRBV12-3 or TRBV12-4 and TRBJ2-7; tentative D call: TRBD2 (5 bases). Trimming cost V 2 bases and J 2 bases, with 7 bases left between them. This CDR3 is 13 amino acids long.

The chain is built from TRBV7-8 and TRBJ2-7, with 9 bases aligning to TRBD1. With V trimmed by 5 bases and J by 5 bases, 16 bases remained unmatched. CDR1 SGHVS and CDR2 FQNEAQ come from the germline V gene. The CDR3 covers 17 residues. The DNA for the CDR3 is TGTGCCAGCAGCCGCCGGTTGACAGGGGGGATTTCCAACGAGCAGTACTTC. It encodes CASSRRLTGGISNEQYF.